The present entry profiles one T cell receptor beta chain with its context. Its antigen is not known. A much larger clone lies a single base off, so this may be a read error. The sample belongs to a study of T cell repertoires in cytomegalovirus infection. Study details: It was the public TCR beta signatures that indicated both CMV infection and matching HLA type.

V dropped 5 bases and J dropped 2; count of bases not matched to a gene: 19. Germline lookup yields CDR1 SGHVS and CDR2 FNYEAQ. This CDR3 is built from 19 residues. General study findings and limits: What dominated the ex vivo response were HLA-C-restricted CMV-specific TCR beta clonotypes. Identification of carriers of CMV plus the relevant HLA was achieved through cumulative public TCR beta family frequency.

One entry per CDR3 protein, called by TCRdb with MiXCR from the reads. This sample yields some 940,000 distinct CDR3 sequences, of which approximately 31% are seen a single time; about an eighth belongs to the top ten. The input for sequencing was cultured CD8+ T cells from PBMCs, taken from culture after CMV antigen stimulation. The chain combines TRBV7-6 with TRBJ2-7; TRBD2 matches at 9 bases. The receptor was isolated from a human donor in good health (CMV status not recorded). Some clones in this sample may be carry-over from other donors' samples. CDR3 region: CASSPLAGEIILDTYEQYF. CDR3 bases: TGTGCCAGCAGCCCATTAGCGGGGGAGATTATTTTAGATACCTACGAGCAGTACTTC.